The 29 T cell receptor beta chains listed next were all sequenced from one sample in a study of T cell repertoires in cytomegalovirus infection. TCRdb re-called the reads through MiXCR, storing one row per CDR3 protein. Among fewer than 250,000 distinct CDR3 sequences listed, approximately 22% were seen once. Sequencing was performed on CD8+ T cells from PBMCs. The receptors originated from a human donor in good health (CMV status not recorded). Some clones in this sample may be carry-over from other donors' samples.

This clonotype was seen only a few times. This chain connects TRBV20-1 to TRBJ2-7; TRBD1 agrees at 7 bases. The CDR3 length is 12 residues. The ends lost 5 bases at V and 0 bases at J; junction bases unmatched: 1. Per germline, CDR1 DFQATT and CDR2 SNEGSKA (reference sequence). This CDR3 reads CSAGDSSYEQYF. The CDR3 DNA reads as TGCAGTGCTGGGGACAGCTCCTACGAGCAGTACTTC.

The sample holds a few counts of this clonotype. The V and J genes are TRBV6-2 or TRBV6-3 and TRBJ2-1, with 13 bases lining up with TRBD2. The CDR3 covers 18 residues. Germline values: CDR1 MNHEY, CDR2 SVGEGT. V gave up 2 bases and J gave up 2 bases; unmatched junction bases: 6. CDR3 residues: CASSYPTLAGGPYNEQFF. The CDR3 DNA sequence: TGTGCCAGCAGTTACCCAACACTAGCGGGGGGGCCCTACAATGAGCAGTTCTTC.

This chain joins TRBV2 and TRBJ2-1; TRBD2 aligns across 12 bases. There are 16 residues in the CDR3. V trimming: 7 bases; J trimming: 2 bases; junction bases outside the gene matches: 6. Germline-derived CDR1 and CDR2 are SNHLY and FYNNEI. Here the CDR3 DNA reads TGTGCCAGCAAGGCTAGCGGGGGGGCCGCCTACAATGAGCAGTTCTTC. It specifies CASKASGGAAYNEQFF.

This clonotype turned up a few times. The V gene is TRBV12-3 or TRBV12-4, the J gene TRBJ2-5, with D maybe TRBD1 (6 bases). With 5 bases removed from V and 9 bases from J, the gap between germline ends came to 16 bases. CDR3 length: 13 amino acids. The CDR3 here is CASSRGFEMAQYF. The CDR3 DNA is TGTGCCAGCAGTAGGGGGTTTGAAATGGCCCAGTACTTC.

The rearrangement joins TRBV4-2 to TRBJ2-7; D unclear. V lost 0 bases, J lost 1 base, and 7 bases lay in between. This CDR3 has 14 amino acids. Germline CDR1 reads LGHNA; CDR2 reads YNFKEQ. The CDR3 reads CASSQEPQSYEQYF. DNA of the CDR3: TGTGCCAGCAGCCAAGAACCGCAGTCCTACGAGCAGTACTTC.

A note on this clonotype: A much larger clone differs from this one at a single base, so this may be a read error. V and J are TRBV28 and TRBJ2-1; a weak D match, TRBD2 (6 bases). The germline CDR1 and CDR2 sequences are MDHEN and SYDVKM. The CDR3 covers 19 residues. The CDR3 DNA reads TGTGCCAGCAGTTTCCTACCCCTCAGTGGGGGGATATCCTACAAAGAGCAGTTCTTC. This translates into CASSFLPLSGGISYKEQFF. Variable domain in full (rest from reference TRBV28 and TRBJ2-1): DVKVTQSSRYLVKRTGEKVFLECVQDMDHENMFWYRQDPGLGLRLIYFSYDVKMKEKGDIPEGYSVSREKKERFSLILESASTNQTSMYLCASSFLPLSGGISYKEQFFGPGTRLTVL.

This clonotype was recorded many times. V usage is TRBV7-9 and J usage is TRBJ2-7; the D is unclear. The CDR3 is made up of 11 amino acids. Per germline, CDR1 SEHNR and CDR2 FQNEAQ (reference sequence). V lost 8 bases to trimming and J lost 7 bases, with 12 bases between them. The CDR3 here is CASEGPEEQYF. For the CDR3, the DNA is TGTGCCAGCGAAGGGCCCGAAGAGCAGTACTTC. The entire variable domain, with the rest obtained from reference TRBV7-9 and TRBJ2-7, is as follows: DTGVSQNPRHKITKRGQNVTFRCDPISEHNRLYWYRQTLGQGPEFLTYFQNEAQLEKSRLLSDRFSAERPKGSFSTLEIQRTEQGDSAMYLCASEGPEEQYFGPGTRLTVT.

This clonotype was detected only once. This sequence joins TRBV20-1 and TRBJ2-7; D perhaps matches TRBD1 (5 bases). CDR3 length: 14 residues. Germline-derived CDR1 and CDR2 are DFQATT and SNEGSKA (reference sequence). Trimming stripped 5 bases from V and 5 bases from J, with 19 bases between. This CDR3 is CSARAREIFHEQYF. CDR3 coding DNA: TGCAGTGCTCGGGCCAGGGAAATCTTCCACGAGCAGTACTTC.

CDR3 protein: CASSELAGNTGELFF. DNA of the CDR3: TGTGCCAGCAGTGAACTAGCGGGGAACACCGGGGAGCTGTTTTTT. The rearrangement links TRBV28 to TRBJ2-2, with 9 bases matching TRBD2. The CDR3 sequence is 15 residues long. Trimming at V came to 5 bases and at J to 1 base, leaving 2 bases not matched to a gene. The germline gives CDR1 MDHEN, CDR2 SYDVKM.

Concerning this clonotype itself: The junction differs from germline at one of its ends, possibly a read error. Here the CDR3 DNA reads TGCAGCGCTGAAAAGAGTTCTAGCGGGGGGCGAATCTCCTACGAGCAGTACTTC. Its protein is CSAEKSSSGGRISYEQYF. The rearrangement links TRBV29-1 to TRBJ2-7; TRBD2 matches at 11 bases. Germline V gene lookup returns CDR1 SQVTM and CDR2 ANQGSEA. The length of the CDR3 is 18 residues.

The gene calls are TRBV29-1 and TRBJ2-7; D is uncertain. Germline-derived CDR1 and CDR2 are SQVTM and ANQGSEA. CDR3 length equals 15 residues. Trimming cost V 4 bases and J 0 bases, with 16 bases left between them. CDR3 amino acids: CSVGTLVESSYEQYF. Written as DNA, the CDR3 is TGCAGCGTTGGCACCTTAGTAGAGAGCTCCTACGAGCAGTACTTC.

About this clonotype itself: A much bigger clone sits one base away, suggesting this may be a read error. The CDR3 coding sequence is TGTGCCCGGAGCGACGGCCAGGGCACCGAGCAGTACTTC. Translating gives CARSDGQGTEQYF. V usage is TRBV30 and J usage is TRBJ2-7, with a tentative D call TRBD1 (5 bases). The CDR3 loop spans 13 amino acids. The germline gives CDR1 GTSNPN, CDR2 SVGIG (reference sequence).

This chain connects TRBV11-3 to TRBJ2-1; the match to TRBD2 covers 8 bases. V shed 2 bases, J shed 3 bases, and the junction held 6 bases outside the gene matches. This CDR3 comprises 16 residues. Germline values: CDR1 SGHNT, CDR2 YENEEA. The CDR3 DNA sequence: TGTGCCAGCAGCTTAAAGCGGGGGCCCCACTACAATGAGCAGTTCTTC. It specifies CASSLKRGPHYNEQFF.

This clonotype was recorded many times. The chain employs TRBV12-3 or TRBV12-4 and TRBJ2-1; D remains ambiguous. The CDR3 extends over 13 amino acids. V was shortened by 6 bases and J by 4 bases, with 10 bases between the two germline ends. This CDR3 reads CASSQTVYNEQFF. The CDR3 region has the DNA TGTGCCAGCAGCCAAACAGTTTACAATGAGCAGTTCTTC.

This clonotype has a count of ten or more. This sequence joins TRBV12-3 or TRBV12-4 and TRBJ2-2, with D hard to call. Trimming cost V 3 bases and J 8 bases, with 16 bases left between them. This CDR3 is 15 amino acids long. The CDR3: CASSFPSPRRGELFF. The CDR3 DNA is TGTGCCAGCAGTTTCCCCTCTCCAAGAAGGGGGGAGCTGTTTTTT.

The chain employs TRBV6-2 or TRBV6-3 and TRBJ2-1; 10 bases align to TRBD2. This CDR3 comprises 18 residues. Germline CDR1 MNHEY, CDR2 SVGEGT. Trimming cost V 7 bases and J 6 bases; bases outside gene matches: 18. The CDR3 spells CASTPRGVAGGPINEQFF. CDR3 coding DNA: TGTGCCAGCACCCCACGGGGGGTAGCGGGGGGTCCAATCAATGAGCAGTTCTTC.

V and J are TRBV7-9 and TRBJ2-4; possibly TRBD2 for D (6 bases). The ends were cut back, 4 bases at V and 1 base at J, with 17 bases in the middle. Germline-derived CDR1 and CDR2 are SEHNR and FQNEAQ (reference sequence). This CDR3 comprises 17 residues. DNA of the CDR3: TGTGCCAGCAGCTCAGGTTTGGCGGGGATGGCCAAAAACATTCAGTACTTC. Residues: CASSSGLAGMAKNIQYF.

This clonotype has ten or more counts. This chain connects TRBV12-3 or TRBV12-4 to TRBJ1-2; D perhaps matches TRBD1 (5 bases). V gave up 3 bases and J gave up 8 bases, with 10 bases separating them. The CDR3 loop spans 12 amino acids. CDR3 coding DNA: TGTGCCAGCAGTTTCGGGACGGTCGGCTACACCTTC. Its protein is CASSFGTVGYTF.

At least ten counts were recorded for this clonotype. V and J are TRBV2 and TRBJ2-1; D remains unclear. The CDR3 is 13 residues long. In germline, CDR1 is SNHLY, CDR2 FYNNEI. Between the trimmed V and J ends, which lost 5 bases and 9 bases, there was a span of 14 bases. The CDR3 protein is CASSPPTVGEQFF. In nucleotides, the CDR3 is TGTGCCAGCAGTCCCCCTACGGTGGGTGAGCAGTTCTTC.

This clonotype was seen repeatedly, ten times or more. This rearrangement joins TRBV7-2 to TRBJ2-1; 9 bases align to TRBD1. V shed 3 bases and J 6 bases; nucleotides not matched to a gene: 6. This CDR3 has 15 amino acids. Germline loops: CDR1 SGHTA, CDR2 FQGNSA. The CDR3 nucleotides read TGTGCCAGCAGCTTCCGGGACAGGGCGCTCAATGAGCAGTTCTTC. Its protein product is CASSFRDRALNEQFF.

V gene TRBV6-1 combines with J gene TRBJ2-1, with D tentatively TRBD1 (6 bases). Germline assignment: CDR1 MNHNS and CDR2 SASEGT. The V and J ends lost 5 bases and 3 bases respectively, with 11 bases between them. The length of the CDR3 is 14 residues. This CDR3 reads CASSSRDNYNEQFF. DNA of the CDR3: TGTGCCAGCAGTTCCCGGGACAACTACAATGAGCAGTTCTTC.

In this sample, this clonotype turned up a few times. The chain links TRBV29-1 to TRBJ2-1; D gene uncertain. Germline V CDR1 and CDR2: SQVTM, ANQGSEA. V lost 7 bases and J lost 6, with 13 bases in between. CDR3 size: 12 residues. The CDR3 spells CSAGPWSNEQFF. The CDR3 bases are TGCAGCGCCGGGCCCTGGTCCAATGAGCAGTTCTTC.

In this sample, this clonotype turned up many times. The chain is built from TRBV7-8 and TRBJ2-5; 16 bases line up with TRBD2. The length of the CDR3 is 18 residues. Germline lookup yields CDR1 SGHVS and CDR2 FQNEAQ. With 5 bases clipped from V and 1 base from J, the junction kept 7 bases outside the gene matches. The CDR3 sequence: CASSPGTSGGVFQETQYF. In DNA form, the CDR3 reads TGTGCCAGCAGCCCCGGGACTAGCGGGGGGGTCTTCCAAGAGACCCAGTACTTC.

There are a few counts of this clonotype. The chain combines TRBV4-1 with TRBJ2-7; 7 bases map to TRBD1. The CDR3 spans 17 residues. Trimming at V came to 4 bases and at J to 3 bases, leaving 15 bases not matched to a gene. CDR1 and CDR2 from the germline V gene are MGHRA and YSYEKL. The CDR3 region is CASSPFMLTGQDYEQYF. The CDR3 DNA is TGCGCCAGCAGCCCCTTCATGTTGACAGGGCAGGACTACGAGCAGTACTTC.

This clonotype was counted at least ten times. The J gene is TRBJ2-3, the V gene TRBV28; D remains unclear. V was pared by 3 bases and J by 1 base, with 5 bases between. The germline gives CDR1 MDHEN, CDR2 SYDVKM. The CDR3 has 13 residues. Written as DNA, the CDR3 is TGTGCCAGCAGTTTGGCTGGCACAGATACGCAGTATTTT. Translation: CASSLAGTDTQYF.

This sequence joins TRBV7-4 and TRBJ1-2; the D is unclear. Trimming took off 4 bases at V and 7 bases at J, with 7 bases between the two ends. The CDR3 is made up of 11 amino acids. Per the germline V gene, CDR1 is SGHVT and CDR2 is SQSDAQ. The DNA for the CDR3 is TGTGCCAGCAGCTCCCAGGTTGGCTACACCTTC. Translating gives CASSSQVGYTF.

The chain carries TRBV28 and TRBJ1-2, with 9 bases that match TRBD1. CDR1 MDHEN and CDR2 SYDVKM come from the germline V gene. The CDR3 consists of 14 residues. V was pared by 7 bases and J by 2 bases, with 5 bases of the junction left unmatched. This chain's CDR3 is CASMSTGGNYGYTF. The CDR3 DNA reads TGTGCCAGCATGTCGACAGGGGGGAACTATGGCTACACCTTC.

This clonotype was observed once. The chain uses TRBV11-1 and TRBJ2-7; D is ambiguous. Germline V lookup: CDR1 SGHAT, CDR2 FQDESV (reference sequence). The CDR3 is 14 amino acids. V was trimmed by 5 bases and J by 4 bases, leaving 15 bases between them. The CDR3 is CASSPWVGDYEQYF. In DNA form, the CDR3 reads TGTGCCAGCAGCCCGTGGGTAGGAGATTACGAGCAGTACTTC.

This clonotype was counted ten times or more. The V gene is TRBV7-9, the J gene TRBJ1-5; possible D gene TRBD1, 5 bases. Germline CDR1 reads SEHNR; CDR2 reads FQNEAQ (reference sequence). CDR3 length: 12 residues. The V end was cut by 4 bases, the J end by 7 bases, with 8 bases between. In DNA, the CDR3 is TGTGCCAGCAGCTCGACAGAGCAGCCCCAGCATTTT. It codes for CASSSTEQPQHF.